The next 26 T cell receptor beta chains were all read from a single sample in a study of control samples from healthy donors and cancer patients. The table came from immunoSEQ multiplex PCR; TCRdb's copy has only in-frame clones and leaves some out. The sample yields 64,000 or so clones, roughly 90% seen once. Sequencing was done on a sample of PBMCs. All receptors come from a man aged 35 to 55 with colorectal cancer.

The chain recombines TRBV7-3 with TRBJ2-3, with TRBD2 as a possible D gene (7 bases). Germline CDR1 is SGHTA and CDR2 is FQGTGA. The ends were cut back, 0 bases at V and 4 bases at J, with 8 bases in the middle. The CDR3 contains 14 residues. CDR3 protein: CASSLTGGPDTQYF. In DNA form, the CDR3 reads TGTGCCAGCAGCTTAACGGGGGGGCCAGATACGCAGTATTTT.

The chain combines TRBV7-3 with TRBJ2-1; 7 bases match TRBD1. Germline loops: CDR1 SGHTA, CDR2 FQGTGA. The CDR3 is 16 amino acids. Trimming took 5 bases from V and 4 from J; bases not matched to a gene: 11. CDR3 nucleotide sequence: TGTGCCAGCAGCCAACAGGGGTTTACCGAATACAATGAGCAGTTCTTC. Its protein is CASSQQGFTEYNEQFF.

CDR3 protein: CASSRRGAIGQPQHF. The CDR3 DNA reads TGTGCCAGCAGTAGGAGGGGGGCAATAGGCCAGCCCCAGCATTTT. The rearrangement joins TRBV6-5 to TRBJ1-5; D is possibly TRBD1 (6 bases). Germline values: CDR1 MNHEY, CDR2 SVGAGI. Trimming shortened V by 5 bases and J by 7 bases, and 18 bases separated the two germline ends. The CDR3 has 15 residues.

J is TRBJ2-1 and V is TRBV2; 13 bases align to TRBD2. V shed 6 bases, J shed 9 bases, and the junction held 5 bases outside the gene matches. Per the germline V gene, CDR1 is SNHLY and CDR2 is FYNNEI. There are 14 residues in the CDR3. CDR3 sequence reads: CASSTSGGAGEQFF. Here the CDR3 DNA reads TGTGCCAGCAGCACTAGCGGGGGGGCGGGTGAGCAGTTCTTC.

The rearrangement links TRBV7-2 to TRBJ1-2; 11 nucleotides align to TRBD1. The CDR3 length is 15 residues. The ends lost 5 bases at V and 5 bases at J; junction bases unmatched: 7. In germline, CDR1 is SGHTA, CDR2 FQGNSA. CDR3 coding DNA: TGTGCCAGCAGCCAGCATGGGGACAGGGGGTATGGCTACACCTTC. Protein product: CASSQHGDRGYGYTF.

This chain uses TRBV5-4 with TRBJ1-2; D ambiguous. The germline gives CDR1 SGHNT, CDR2 YYREEE (reference sequence). This CDR3 contains 13 residues. Trimming took off 1 base at V and 8 bases at J, with 12 bases between the two ends. The CDR3 protein is CASSLTHQLGYTF. The CDR3 DNA follows: TGTGCCAGCAGCTTGACCCATCAACTCGGCTACACCTTC. The full variable domain, its missing parts supplied by reference TRBV5-4 and TRBJ1-2, is ETGVTQSPTHLIKTRGQQVTLRCSSQSGHNTVSWYQQALGQGPQFIFQYYREEENGRGNFPPRFSGLQFPNYSSELNVNALELDDSALYLCASSLTHQLGYTFGSGTRLTVV.

This sequence joins TRBV15 and TRBJ1-2; D uncertain. The ends were cut back, 0 bases at V and 5 bases at J, with 4 bases in the middle. The germline V gene encodes CDR1 LNHNV and CDR2 YYDKDF (reference sequence). CDR3 length: 12 amino acids. The CDR3 DNA reads TGTGCCACCAGCAGAGACGGATATGGCTACACCTTC. It translates to CATSRDGYGYTF.

This clone appeared once. V usage is TRBV4-2 and J usage is TRBJ2-7; 7 bases match TRBD1. J lost 8 bases, V lost 4 bases, and 5 bases had no gene match. Germline V gene sequence: CDR1 LGHNA, CDR2 YNFKEQ. This CDR3 has 12 amino acids. The CDR3 region has the DNA TGTGCCAGCAGCCTCCTACAGGGGCAGCAGTACTTC. Residues: CASSLLQGQQYF.

The V gene is TRBV24-1, the J gene TRBJ2-5; no firm D call. The V gene's germline CDR1 is KGHDR and CDR2 SFDVKD. The CDR3 extends over 13 amino acids. V was shortened by 1 base and J by 5 bases, with 7 bases between the two germline ends. CDR3 sequence: CATSDFLGETQYF. The CDR3 DNA is TGTGCCACCAGTGATTTCCTCGGTGAGACCCAGTACTTC.

This chain uses TRBV7-2 with TRBJ2-1, with D tentatively TRBD2 (6 bases). Trimming took off 2 bases at V and 15 bases at J, with 29 bases between the two ends. Germline CDR1 and CDR2: SGHTA and FQGNSA. The CDR3 covers 17 residues. CDR3 loop: CASSLLSGGAPGIRRFF. The DNA for the CDR3 is TGTGCCAGCAGCTTACTCTCAGGAGGGGCGCCGGGTATAAGGCGGTTCTTC.

The chain has TRBV12-3 or TRBV12-4 and TRBJ2-7; D might be TRBD2 (6 bases). V dropped 2 bases and J dropped 6 bases, with 11 bases sitting between them. This CDR3 comprises 13 residues. The CDR3 sequence is CASSLFAGGEQYF. The CDR3 coding sequence is TGTGCCAGCAGTTTATTTGCCGGGGGCGAGCAGTACTTC.

This chain connects TRBV5-1 to TRBJ2-1; TRBD1 matches 7 bases. Trimming took 0 bases from V and 10 from J; bases not matched to a gene: 10. CDR1 and CDR2 (germline): SGHRS, YFSETQ. CDR3 length: 15 residues. The CDR3 DNA sequence: TGCGCCAGCAGCTTGGCCGGCAGGGGGAACCTAGAGCAGTTCTTC. It is translated as CASSLAGRGNLEQFF.

The J gene is TRBJ2-2, the V gene TRBV5-6; D remains unclear. The CDR3 consists of 14 residues. The germline V gene has CDR1 SGHDT and CDR2 YYEEEE. Deletions cut 3 bases from V and 8 bases from J, with 14 bases between. CDR3 in DNA: TGTGCCAGCAGCTACCGGGCCTCCGAGGGGGAGCTGTTTTTT. This encodes CASSYRASEGELFF.

To note about this clone: The same CDR3 can be traced to other DNA sequences in this sample. The V gene is TRBV18, the J gene TRBJ1-3, with a tentative D call TRBD1 (6 bases). Germline assignment: CDR1 KGHSH and CDR2 LQKENI. Trimming removed 3 bases from V and 1 base from J, with 7 bases in between. The CDR3 totals 14 residues. The CDR3 DNA reads TGTGCCAGCTCACCTCAGGGGTCTGGAAACACCATATATTTT. Protein sequence: CASSPQGSGNTIYF.

Here the CDR3 reads CASSIGTSGGQETQYF. The CDR3 DNA follows: TGTGCCAGCAGTATTGGGACTAGCGGGGGACAAGAGACCCAGTACTTC. The rearrangement joins TRBV9 to TRBJ2-5; 14 nucleotides line up with TRBD2. Per the germline V gene, CDR1 is SGDLS and CDR2 is YYNGEE. The V and J ends lost 5 bases and 2 bases, in that order; junction bases with no gene match: 5. The CDR3 runs to 16 residues.

The chain joins TRBV6-5 to TRBJ1-5; D possibly corresponds to TRBD1 (5 bases). The CDR3 is 14 residues long. V was clipped by 7 bases and J by 3 bases, with 13 bases between them. Germline V lookup: CDR1 MNHEY, CDR2 SVGAGI. Written as DNA, the CDR3 is TGTGCCAGCACTTCACGGGGCATCAATCAGCCCCAGCATTTT. Its protein is CASTSRGINQPQHF.

The chain links TRBV7-3 to TRBJ1-1, with 7 bases that match TRBD1. Trimming at V came to 8 bases and at J to 9 bases, leaving 12 bases not matched to a gene. The CDR3 totals 13 residues. Per the germline V gene, CDR1 is SGHTA and CDR2 is FQGTGA. The CDR3 sequence: CASALYGQVQAFF. CDR3 bases: TGTGCCAGCGCGCTTTACGGACAGGTTCAAGCTTTCTTT.

This clone has a handful of counts. The chain joins TRBV7-3 to TRBJ1-1; TRBD1 might be the D (6 bases). The CDR3 covers 17 residues. V was shortened by 5 bases and J by 0 bases, with 19 bases between the two germline ends. Germline CDR1 SGHTA, CDR2 FQGTGA. In DNA, the CDR3 is TGTGCCAGCAGCCCGAGGAGGACAGAGACCATGAACACTGAAGCTTTCTTT. The encoded protein is CASSPRRTETMNTEAFF.

The J gene is TRBJ2-7, the V gene TRBV27; 7 bases are a match to TRBD2. V dropped 2 bases and J dropped 2; count of bases not matched to a gene: 6. The germline gives CDR1 MNHEY, CDR2 SMNVEV (reference sequence). There are 15 residues in the CDR3. The CDR3 DNA sequence: TGTGCCAGCAGTTTAAGAGGGGACTACCCCTACGAGCAGTACTTC. This translates into CASSLRGDYPYEQYF.

V is TRBV6-1 and J is TRBJ1-5, with TRBD1 as a possible D gene (5 bases). The CDR3 is 13 amino acids. Germline values: CDR1 MNHNS, CDR2 SASEGT. The V end lost 3 bases, the J end lost 6 bases, and 9 bases lay between the germline ends. Here the CDR3 DNA reads TGTGCCAGCAGTGAGGTAGGGGCTCAGCCCCAGCATTTT. The encoded protein is CASSEVGAQPQHF.

This chain joins TRBV5-4 and TRBJ2-2; 8 bases align to TRBD1. The CDR3 totals 16 residues. Germline V CDR1 and CDR2: SGHNT, YYREEE (reference sequence). The trim removed 0 bases at V and 4 bases at J, leaving 5 bases unmatched. CDR3 region: CASSLDTGGGTGELFF. The CDR3 nucleotides read TGTGCCAGCAGCTTGGATACAGGGGGAGGCACCGGGGAGCTGTTTTTT.

The rearrangement uses TRBV25-1 and TRBJ1-1; 7 nucleotides match TRBD1. The CDR3 contains 13 residues. CDR1 and CDR2 (germline): MGHDK, SYGVNS. The V and J ends lost 5 bases and 4 bases, in that order; junction bases with no gene match: 4. CDR3 sequence reads: CASSSTGFTEAFF. For the CDR3, the DNA is TGTGCCAGCAGTTCGACAGGGTTCACTGAAGCTTTCTTT.

The rearrangement links TRBV5-1 to TRBJ2-5; 7 bases agree with TRBD1. CDR1 is SGHRS and CDR2 is YFSETQ in the germline V gene. Trimming took 4 bases from V and 1 from J; bases not matched to a gene: 4. The CDR3 is 14 amino acids. The CDR3 protein is CASSPGGVQETQYF. In DNA, the CDR3 is TGCGCCAGCAGCCCAGGGGGTGTCCAAGAGACCCAGTACTTC.

This chain connects TRBV7-3 to TRBJ2-2, with 7 bases identical to TRBD1. The CDR3 spans 16 residues. V gave up 9 bases and J gave up 6 bases; unmatched junction bases: 16. Germline loops: CDR1 SGHTA, CDR2 FQGTGA. The CDR3 DNA follows: TGTGCCAGAAGGGGGCCTTCGACAGGTCCCTCCGGGGAGCTGTTTTTT. It is translated as CARRGPSTGPSGELFF.

V usage is TRBV9 and J usage is TRBJ2-3; 8 nucleotides line up with TRBD1. CDR1 is SGDLS, CDR2 YYNGEE, per germline. J was trimmed by 1 base and V by 3 bases; bases with no gene match: 4. This CDR3 region has 15 residues. In nucleotides, the CDR3 is TGTGCCAGCAGCGCCCGGACAGGGCGCACAGATACGCAGTATTTT. Its protein is CASSARTGRTDTQYF.

The genes are TRBV5-8 and TRBJ1-5; TRBD1 is a possible D gene (6 bases). CDR3 length: 16 residues. The V gene's germline CDR1 is SGHTS and CDR2 YDEGEE. V was shortened by 4 bases and J by 0 bases, with 14 bases between the two germline ends. The CDR3 region is CASSRGGGDSNQPQHF. For the CDR3, the DNA is TGTGCCAGCAGCCGTGGAGGGGGGGATAGCAATCAGCCCCAGCATTTT.